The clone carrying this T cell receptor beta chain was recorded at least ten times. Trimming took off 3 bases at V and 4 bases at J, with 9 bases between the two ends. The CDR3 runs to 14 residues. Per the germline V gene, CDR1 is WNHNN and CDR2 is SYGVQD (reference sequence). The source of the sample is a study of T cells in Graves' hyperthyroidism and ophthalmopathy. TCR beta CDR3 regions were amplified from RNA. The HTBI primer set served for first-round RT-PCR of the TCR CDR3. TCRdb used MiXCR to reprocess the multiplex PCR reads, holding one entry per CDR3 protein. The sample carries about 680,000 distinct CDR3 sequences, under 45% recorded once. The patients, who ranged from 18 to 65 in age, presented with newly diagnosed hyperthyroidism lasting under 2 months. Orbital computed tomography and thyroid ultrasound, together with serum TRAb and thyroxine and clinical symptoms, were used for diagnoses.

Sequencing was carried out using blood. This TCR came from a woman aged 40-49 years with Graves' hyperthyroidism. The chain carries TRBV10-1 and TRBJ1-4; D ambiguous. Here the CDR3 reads CASSEEGVNEKLFF. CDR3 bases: TGCGCCAGCAGTGAAGAAGGAGTTAATGAAAAACTGTTTTTT.